The source of this TCR beta chain is a study of cytomegalovirus exposure and HLA in healthy donors. Findings and caveats of the study: Reportedly, HLA-A and HLA-B alleles of most subjects were accurately predicted from TCR beta.

Details on this clone: The antigen is unknown. Germline and junction disagree at one end, which may indicate a read error.

This PCR relied on a set of 60 Vbeta primers and 13 Jbeta primers. Clones were sequenced by immunoSEQ multiplex PCR, and TCRdb holds only the in-frame ones, with some missing. The repertoire includes about 81,000 clones, 77% of them detected once, and approximately 3% sits in the top ten. The germline V gene has CDR1 MGHRA and CDR2 YSYEKL. This CDR3 is built from 15 residues. J is TRBJ2-4 and V is TRBV4-1, with D possibly TRBD1 on 5 matching bases. This receptor was taken from a man over 45 in good health and CMV-seropositive. Sequenced material: PBMCs. Written as DNA, the CDR3 is TGCGCCAGCAGCCAAGGCACAGCCCAGGGAAACAGTCAGTACTTC. This sequence encodes CASSQGTAQGNSQYF.